This T cell receptor (beta chain) was identified during a study of identical twins. TCRdb re-derived calls from the 5' RACE reads in MiXCR, one entry per CDR3 protein. The sample shows a few hundred thousand distinct CDR3 sequences, less than 25% of them seen only once. Trimming removed 2 bases at V and 8 bases at J, with 9 bases between. This CDR3 spans 11 amino acids. Germline loops: CDR1 SQVTM, CDR2 ANQGSEA. These records were also assigned to another study, of T cells expressing NK-cell markers.

This receptor was obtained from a woman aged 18-29 years in good health. Sample: CD4+ T cells sorted from blood. V gene TRBV29-1 combines with J gene TRBJ2-5; D is unresolved. CDR3 DNA: TGCAGCGTTGAAAAAGCAGAAACCCAGTACTTC. As protein: CSVEKAETQYF.